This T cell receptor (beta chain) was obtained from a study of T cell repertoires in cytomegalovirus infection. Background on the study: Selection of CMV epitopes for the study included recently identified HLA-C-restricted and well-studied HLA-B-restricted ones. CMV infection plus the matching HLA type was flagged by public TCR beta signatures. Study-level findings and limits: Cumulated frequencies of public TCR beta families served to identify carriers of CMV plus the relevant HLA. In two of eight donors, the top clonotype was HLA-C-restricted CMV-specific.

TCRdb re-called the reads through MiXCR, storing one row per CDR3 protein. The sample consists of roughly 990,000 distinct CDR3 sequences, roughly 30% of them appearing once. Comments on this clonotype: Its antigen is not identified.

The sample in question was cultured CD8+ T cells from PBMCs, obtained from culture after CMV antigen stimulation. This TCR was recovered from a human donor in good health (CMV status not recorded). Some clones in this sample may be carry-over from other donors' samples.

The DNA for the CDR3 is TGTGCCAGCAGTGAATCGGGACAGGTGGCTGAAGCTTTCTTT. Its protein is CASSESGQVAEAFF. V is TRBV2 and J is TRBJ1-1; 8 bases match TRBD1. Per germline, CDR1 SNHLY and CDR2 FYNNEI. Trimming at V came to 2 bases and at J to 6 bases, leaving 5 bases not matched to a gene. The CDR3 totals 14 residues.